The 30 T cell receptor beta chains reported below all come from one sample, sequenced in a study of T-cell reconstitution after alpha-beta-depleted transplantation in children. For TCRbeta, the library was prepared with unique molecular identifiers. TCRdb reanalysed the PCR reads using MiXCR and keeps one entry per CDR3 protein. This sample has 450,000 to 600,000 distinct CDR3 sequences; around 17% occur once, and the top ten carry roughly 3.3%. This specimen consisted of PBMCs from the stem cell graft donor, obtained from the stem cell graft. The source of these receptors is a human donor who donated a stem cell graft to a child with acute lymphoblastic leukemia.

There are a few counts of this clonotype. As DNA, the CDR3 is TGTGCCAGCAGGGGCTCAAGGCGGGTTAAGTTCGTGGGGAGGGCCCGCACCGGGGAGCTGTTTTTT. It encodes CASRGSRRVKFVGRARTGELFF. The rearrangement joins TRBV6-4 to TRBJ2-2; 7 bases are shared with TRBD2. CDR1 and CDR2 (germline): MRHNA, SNTAGT. V lost 6 bases to trimming and J lost 4 bases; unmatched junction nucleotides: 29. This CDR3 is built from 22 residues.

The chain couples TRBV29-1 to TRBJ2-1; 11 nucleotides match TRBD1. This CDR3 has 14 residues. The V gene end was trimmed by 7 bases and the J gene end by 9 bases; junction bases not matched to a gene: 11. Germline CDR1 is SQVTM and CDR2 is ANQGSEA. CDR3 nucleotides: TGCAGCGGACCTAGCGGGACAGGGGGTGGTGAGCAGTTCTTC. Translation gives CSGPSGTGGGEQFF.

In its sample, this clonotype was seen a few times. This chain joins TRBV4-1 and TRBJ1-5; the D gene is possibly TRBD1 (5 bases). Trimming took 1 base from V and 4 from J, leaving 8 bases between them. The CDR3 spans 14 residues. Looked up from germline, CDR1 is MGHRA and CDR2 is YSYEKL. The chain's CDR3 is CASSQVRTNQPQHF. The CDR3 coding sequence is TGCGCCAGCAGCCAAGTACGGACAAATCAGCCCCAGCATTTT.

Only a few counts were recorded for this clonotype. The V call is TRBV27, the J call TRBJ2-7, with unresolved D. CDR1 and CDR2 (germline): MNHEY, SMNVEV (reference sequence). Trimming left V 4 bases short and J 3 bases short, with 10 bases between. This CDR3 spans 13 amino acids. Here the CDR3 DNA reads TGTGCCAGCAGTTACGGGCTTCTCTACGAGCAGTACTTC. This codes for CASSYGLLYEQYF.

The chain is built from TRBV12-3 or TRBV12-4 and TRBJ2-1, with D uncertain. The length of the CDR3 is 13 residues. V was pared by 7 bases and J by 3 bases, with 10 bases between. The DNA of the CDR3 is TGTGCCAGCACCCCCGGGCACTACAATGAGCAGTTCTTC. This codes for CASTPGHYNEQFF.

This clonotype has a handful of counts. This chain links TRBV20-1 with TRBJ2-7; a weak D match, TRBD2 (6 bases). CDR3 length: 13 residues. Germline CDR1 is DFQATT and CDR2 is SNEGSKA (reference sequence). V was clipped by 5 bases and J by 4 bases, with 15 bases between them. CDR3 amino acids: CSARFSSEYEQYF. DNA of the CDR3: TGCAGTGCTCGTTTTTCTAGCGAATACGAGCAGTACTTC.

This CDR3 reads CASSVGGNSNQPQHF. The CDR3 region has the DNA TGTGCCAGCAGCGTAGGCGGAAATAGCAATCAGCCCCAGCATTTT. The chain employs TRBV9 and TRBJ1-5; D not resolved. Trimming shortened V by 0 bases and J by 0 bases, and 7 bases separated the two germline ends. This CDR3 is 15 amino acids long. The germline V gene has CDR1 SGDLS and CDR2 YYNGEE.

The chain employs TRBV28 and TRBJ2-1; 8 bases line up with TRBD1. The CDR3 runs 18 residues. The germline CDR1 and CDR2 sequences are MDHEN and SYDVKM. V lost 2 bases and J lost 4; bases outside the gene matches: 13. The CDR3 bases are TGTGCCAGCAGTTTAAATCATTACTCGGGACAGGAATACAATGAGCAGTTCTTC. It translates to CASSLNHYSGQEYNEQFF.

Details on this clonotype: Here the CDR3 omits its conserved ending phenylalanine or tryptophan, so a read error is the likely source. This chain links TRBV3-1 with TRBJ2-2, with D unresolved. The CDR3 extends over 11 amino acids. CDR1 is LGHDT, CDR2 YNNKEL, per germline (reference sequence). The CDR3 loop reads CAGSNTGELFL. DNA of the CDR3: TGTGCCGGCAGCAACACCGGGGAGCTGTTTTTG.

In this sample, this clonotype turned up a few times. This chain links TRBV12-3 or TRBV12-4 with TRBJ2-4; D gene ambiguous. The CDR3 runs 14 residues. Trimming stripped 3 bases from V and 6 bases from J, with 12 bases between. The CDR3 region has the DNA TGTGCCAGCAGTTTCGCCGGCGGCCCAAACATTCAGTACTTC. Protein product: CASSFAGGPNIQYF.

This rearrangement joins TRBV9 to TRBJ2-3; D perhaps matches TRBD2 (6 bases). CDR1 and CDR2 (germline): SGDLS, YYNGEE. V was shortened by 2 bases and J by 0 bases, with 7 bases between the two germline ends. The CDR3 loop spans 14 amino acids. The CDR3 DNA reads TGTGCCAGCAGCGTTGGGACTAGCACAGATACGCAGTATTTT. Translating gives CASSVGTSTDTQYF.

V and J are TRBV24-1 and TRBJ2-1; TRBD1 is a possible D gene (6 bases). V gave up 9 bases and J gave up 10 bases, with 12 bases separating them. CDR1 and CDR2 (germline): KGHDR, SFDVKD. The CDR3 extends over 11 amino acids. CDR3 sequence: CATGWGPEQFF. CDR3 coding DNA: TGTGCCACCGGGTGGGGGCCAGAGCAGTTCTTC.

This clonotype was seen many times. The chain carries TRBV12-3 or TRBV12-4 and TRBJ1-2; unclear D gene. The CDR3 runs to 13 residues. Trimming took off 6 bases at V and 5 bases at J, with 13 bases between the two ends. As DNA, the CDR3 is TGTGCCAGCAGCCCCTTGAGGACTTATGGCTACACCTTC. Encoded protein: CASSPLRTYGYTF.

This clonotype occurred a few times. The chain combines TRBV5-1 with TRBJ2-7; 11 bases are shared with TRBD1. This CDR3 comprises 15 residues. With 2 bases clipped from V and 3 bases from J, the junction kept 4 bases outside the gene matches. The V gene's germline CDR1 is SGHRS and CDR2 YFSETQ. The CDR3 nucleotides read TGCGCCAGCAGCTTACCGGGACAGGGGGTCTACGAGCAGTACTTC. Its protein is CASSLPGQGVYEQYF. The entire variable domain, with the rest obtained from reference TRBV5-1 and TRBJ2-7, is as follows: KAGVTQTPRYLIKTRGQQVTLSCSPISGHRSVSWYQQTPGQGLQFLFEYFSETQRNKGNFPGRFSGRQFSNSRSEMNVSTLELGDSALYLCASSLPGQGVYEQYFGPGTRLTVT.

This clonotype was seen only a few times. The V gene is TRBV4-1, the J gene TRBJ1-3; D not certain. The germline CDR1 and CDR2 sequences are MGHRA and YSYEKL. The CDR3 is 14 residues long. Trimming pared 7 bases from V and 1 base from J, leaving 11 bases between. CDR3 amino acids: CASKGRRSGNTIYF. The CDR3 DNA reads TGCGCCAGCAAGGGCCGGCGTTCTGGAAACACCATATATTTT.

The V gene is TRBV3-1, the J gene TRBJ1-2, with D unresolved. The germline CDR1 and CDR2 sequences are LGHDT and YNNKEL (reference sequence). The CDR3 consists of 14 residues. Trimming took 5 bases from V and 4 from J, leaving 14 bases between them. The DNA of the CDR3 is TGTGCCAGCAGCGCCGGAGAATCTGTCTATGGCTACACCTTC. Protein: CASSAGESVYGYTF.

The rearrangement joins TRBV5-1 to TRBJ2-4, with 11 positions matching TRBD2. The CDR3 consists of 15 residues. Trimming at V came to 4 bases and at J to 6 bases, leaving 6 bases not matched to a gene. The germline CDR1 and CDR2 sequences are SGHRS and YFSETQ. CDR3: CASSTSTSGINIQYF. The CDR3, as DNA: TGCGCCAGCAGCACCTCGACTAGCGGGATAAACATTCAGTACTTC. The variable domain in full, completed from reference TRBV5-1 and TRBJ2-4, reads KAGVTQTPRYLIKTRGQQVTLSCSPISGHRSVSWYQQTPGQGLQFLFEYFSETQRNKGNFPGRFSGRQFSNSRSEMNVSTLELGDSALYLCASSTSTSGINIQYFGAGTRLSVL.

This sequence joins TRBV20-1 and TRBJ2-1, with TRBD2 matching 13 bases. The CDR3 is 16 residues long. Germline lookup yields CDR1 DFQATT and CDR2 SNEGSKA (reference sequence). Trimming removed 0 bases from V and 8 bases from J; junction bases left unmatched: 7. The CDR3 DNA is TGCAGTGCTAGAGATCGACGGACTAGCGGGAGCGATGAGCAGTTCTTC. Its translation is CSARDRRTSGSDEQFF.

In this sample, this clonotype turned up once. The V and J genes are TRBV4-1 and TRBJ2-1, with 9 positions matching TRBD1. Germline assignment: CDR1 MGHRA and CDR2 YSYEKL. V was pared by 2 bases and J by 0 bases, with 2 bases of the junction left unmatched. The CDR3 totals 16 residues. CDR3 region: CASSQMGQGSYNEQFF. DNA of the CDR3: TGCGCCAGCAGCCAAATGGGACAGGGCTCCTACAATGAGCAGTTCTTC.

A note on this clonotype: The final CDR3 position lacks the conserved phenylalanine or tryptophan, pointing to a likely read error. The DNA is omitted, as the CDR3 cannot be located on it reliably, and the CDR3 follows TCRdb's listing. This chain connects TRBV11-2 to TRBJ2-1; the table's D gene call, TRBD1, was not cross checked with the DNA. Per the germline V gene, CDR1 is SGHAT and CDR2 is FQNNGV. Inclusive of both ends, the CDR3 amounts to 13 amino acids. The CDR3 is CASSLDWDKPPQL.

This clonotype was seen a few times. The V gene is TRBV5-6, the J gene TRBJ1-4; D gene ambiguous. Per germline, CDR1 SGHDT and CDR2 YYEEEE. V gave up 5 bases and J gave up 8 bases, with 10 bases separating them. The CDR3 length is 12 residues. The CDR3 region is CASSRPEEKLFF. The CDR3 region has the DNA TGTGCCAGCAGTCGACCCGAGGAAAAACTGTTTTTT. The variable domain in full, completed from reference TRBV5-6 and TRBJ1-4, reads DAGVTQSPTHLIKTRGQQVTLRCSPKSGHDTVSWYQQALGQGPQFIFQYYEEEERQRGNFPDRFSGHQFPNYSSELNVNALLLGDSALYLCASSRPEEKLFFGSGTQLSVL.

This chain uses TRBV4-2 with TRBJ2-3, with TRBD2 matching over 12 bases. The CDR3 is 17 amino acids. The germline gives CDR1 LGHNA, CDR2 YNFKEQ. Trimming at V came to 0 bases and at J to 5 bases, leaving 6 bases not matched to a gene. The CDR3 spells CASSQDWGLAGGDTQYF. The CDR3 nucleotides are TGTGCCAGCAGCCAAGATTGGGGACTAGCGGGTGGAGATACGCAGTATTTT.

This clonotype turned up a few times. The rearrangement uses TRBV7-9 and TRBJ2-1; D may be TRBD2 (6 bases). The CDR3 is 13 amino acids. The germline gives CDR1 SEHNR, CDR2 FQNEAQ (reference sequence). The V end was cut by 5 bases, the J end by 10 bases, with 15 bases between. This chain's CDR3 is CASSLGGWTEQFF. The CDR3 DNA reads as TGTGCCAGCAGCCTAGGAGGGTGGACCGAGCAGTTCTTC. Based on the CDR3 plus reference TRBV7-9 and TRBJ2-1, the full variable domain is DTGVSQNPRHKITKRGQNVTFRCDPISEHNRLYWYRQTLGQGPEFLTYFQNEAQLEKSRLLSDRFSAERPKGSFSTLEIQRTEQGDSAMYLCASSLGGWTEQFFGPGTRLTVL.

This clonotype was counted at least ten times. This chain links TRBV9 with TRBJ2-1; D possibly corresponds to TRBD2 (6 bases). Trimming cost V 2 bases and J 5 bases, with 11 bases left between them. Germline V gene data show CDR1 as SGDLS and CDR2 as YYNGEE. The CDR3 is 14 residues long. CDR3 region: CASSVGRGDNEQFF. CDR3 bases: TGTGCCAGCAGCGTGGGGCGGGGAGACAATGAGCAGTTCTTC.

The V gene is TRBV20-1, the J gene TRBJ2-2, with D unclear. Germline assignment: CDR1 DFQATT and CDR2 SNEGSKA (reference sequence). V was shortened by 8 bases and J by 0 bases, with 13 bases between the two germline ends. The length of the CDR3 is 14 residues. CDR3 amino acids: CSLHGGTNTGELFF. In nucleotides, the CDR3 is TGCAGTCTTCACGGCGGTACGAACACCGGGGAGCTGTTTTTT.

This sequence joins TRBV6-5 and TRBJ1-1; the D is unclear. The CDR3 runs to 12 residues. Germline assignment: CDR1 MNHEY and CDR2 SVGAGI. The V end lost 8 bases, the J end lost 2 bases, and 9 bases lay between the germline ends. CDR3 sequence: CASHARNTEAFF. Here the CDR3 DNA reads TGTGCCAGCCACGCGCGAAACACTGAAGCTTTCTTT.

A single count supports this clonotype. This CDR3 is CASSPAHRGGTDTQYF. DNA for the CDR3: TGTGCCAGCAGCCCCGCTCATCGTGGGGGCACAGATACGCAGTATTTT. The chain employs TRBV6-1 and TRBJ2-3; the D is unclear. Trimming cost V 6 bases and J 1 base, with 17 bases left between them. In germline, CDR1 is MNHNS, CDR2 SASEGT. This CDR3 region has 16 residues.

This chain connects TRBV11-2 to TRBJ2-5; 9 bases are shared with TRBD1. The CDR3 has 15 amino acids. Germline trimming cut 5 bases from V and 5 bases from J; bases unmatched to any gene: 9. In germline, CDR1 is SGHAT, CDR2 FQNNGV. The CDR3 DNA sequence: TGTGCCAGCAGCCTGACCGGGACAGGGATGGAGACCCAGTACTTC. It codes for CASSLTGTGMETQYF.

DNA of the CDR3: TGTGCCAGCATAGCAACAGGGGAGACCCAGTACTTC. This codes for CASIATGETQYF. The gene calls are TRBV6-1 and TRBJ2-5; weak D call: TRBD1 (6 bases). The CDR3 contains 12 residues. The germline V gene has CDR1 MNHNS and CDR2 SASEGT. Trimming shortened V by 7 bases and J by 5 bases, and 11 bases separated the two germline ends.

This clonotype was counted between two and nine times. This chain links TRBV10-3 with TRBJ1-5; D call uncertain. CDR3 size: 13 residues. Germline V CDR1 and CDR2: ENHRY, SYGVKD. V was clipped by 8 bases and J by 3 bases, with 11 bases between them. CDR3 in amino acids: CAIQSTLNQPQHF. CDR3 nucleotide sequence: TGTGCCATCCAGTCGACCCTCAATCAGCCCCAGCATTTT.